The 19 T cell receptor beta chains below were found in one sample sequenced in a study of T cell responses to AZD1222 COVID-19 vaccine. Only in-frame clones appear in the TCRdb table, and some are missing; sequencing was by immunoSEQ multiplex PCR. This sample has about 76,000 clones, with around 89% found just once. The sample here was peripheral blood, taken on day 0 of MenACWY control vaccination. The receptors shown here come from an adult in good health.

The chain employs TRBV6-2 or TRBV6-3 and TRBJ1-5; D might be TRBD1 (5 bases). The CDR3 loop spans 18 amino acids. Germline CDR1 and CDR2: MNHEY and SVGEGT. V lost 2 bases to trimming and J lost 1 base, with 18 bases between them. The CDR3 spells CASSYPPGGITSNQPQHF. The CDR3 DNA reads TGTGCCAGCAGTTACCCCCCTGGGGGGATTACAAGCAATCAGCCCCAGCATTTT.

The chain uses TRBV18 and TRBJ2-7; D unclear. Germline CDR1 KGHSH, CDR2 LQKENI. The CDR3 length is 11 residues. Trimming pared 6 bases from V and 3 bases from J, leaving 6 bases between. The CDR3 is CASSLNYEQYF. The CDR3 region has the DNA TGTGCCAGCTCTCTCAACTACGAGCAGTACTTC.

This chain links TRBV12-3 or TRBV12-4 with TRBJ2-7; D remains ambiguous. Trimming shortened V by 3 bases and J by 3 bases, and 6 bases separated the two germline ends. The CDR3 has 12 residues. CDR3 DNA sequence: TGTGCCAGCAGTTTGTTCAGCTACGAGCAGTACTTC. Translated, it gives CASSLFSYEQYF.

The chain combines TRBV4-3 with TRBJ2-7, with D perhaps matching TRBD2 (5 bases). Germline values: CDR1 LGHNA, CDR2 YSLEER. The V gene lost 0 bases and the J gene lost 3 bases, with 9 bases spanning the gap. The CDR3 loop spans 14 amino acids. CDR3 nucleotides: TGCGCCAGCAGCCAAGAAGCAGCGGTCTACGAGCAGTACTTC. Its translation: CASSQEAAVYEQYF.

The chain uses TRBV9 and TRBJ2-7; no clear D gene. Per germline, CDR1 SGDLS and CDR2 YYNGEE. Trimming removed 0 bases at V and 2 bases at J, with 9 bases between. The CDR3 consists of 14 residues. The CDR3 DNA follows: TGTGCCAGCAGCGTAGATGCCCAGACCTACGAGCAGTACTTC. This gives the protein CASSVDAQTYEQYF.

V gene TRBV11-2 combines with J gene TRBJ2-7; D is unresolved. Germline CDR1 is SGHAT and CDR2 is FQNNGV. The CDR3 spans 14 residues. Trimming removed 5 bases at V and 2 bases at J, with 13 bases between. The CDR3 spells CASSRSTATYEQYF. The DNA for the CDR3 is TGTGCCAGCAGCCGCTCCACGGCTACCTACGAGCAGTACTTC.

The rearrangement uses TRBV6-5 and TRBJ2-2; 11 nucleotides align to TRBD2. The CDR3 has 15 residues. The V gene's germline CDR1 is MNHEY and CDR2 SVGAGI. The trim removed 5 bases at V and 4 bases at J, leaving 3 bases unmatched. The CDR3, as DNA: TGTGCCAGCAGTAAACTAGCGGGAGTCACCGGGGAGCTGTTTTTT. It is translated as CASSKLAGVTGELFF.

The J gene is TRBJ1-2, the V gene TRBV28; possibly TRBD1 for D (5 bases). This CDR3 region has 13 residues. V dropped 3 bases and J dropped 2 bases, with 7 bases sitting between them. In germline, CDR1 is MDHEN, CDR2 SYDVKM. This CDR3 is CASSLHRNYGYTF. In DNA, the CDR3 is TGTGCCAGCAGTTTGCACAGGAACTATGGCTACACCTTC.

The sample holds one count of this clone. The genes are TRBV27 and TRBJ2-7; D not certain. The germline V gene encodes CDR1 MNHEY and CDR2 SMNVEV (reference sequence). The CDR3 loop spans 15 amino acids. The ends were cut back, 9 bases at V and 3 bases at J, with 21 bases in the middle. CDR3 residues: CASSLAVVPFYEQYF. The CDR3 DNA reads as TGTGCCAGTTCACTCGCCGTAGTCCCATTCTACGAGCAGTACTTC.

This chain joins TRBV7-2 and TRBJ2-4; TRBD2 might be the D (6 bases). There are 13 residues in the CDR3. CDR1 and CDR2 from the germline V gene are SGHTA and FQGNSA. With 5 bases removed from V and 6 bases from J, the gap between germline ends came to 11 bases. CDR3 in amino acids: CASSKPEGNIQYF. CDR3 sequence (DNA): TGTGCCAGCAGCAAACCGGAGGGAAACATTCAGTACTTC.

The V and J genes are TRBV7-9 and TRBJ1-5; 9 bases align to TRBD1. CDR3 length: 17 amino acids. Germline values: CDR1 SEHNR, CDR2 FQNEAQ (reference sequence). The V and J ends lost 1 base and 4 bases, in that order; junction bases with no gene match: 8. The CDR3 reads CASSLGNGTGWNQPQHF. CDR3 nucleotide sequence: TGTGCCAGCAGCTTAGGCAACGGGACAGGGTGGAATCAGCCCCAGCATTTT. The full variable domain, its missing parts supplied by reference TRBV7-9 and TRBJ1-5, is DTGVSQNPRHKITKRGQNVTFRCDPISEHNRLYWYRQTLGQGPEFLTYFQNEAQLEKSRLLSDRFSAERPKGSFSTLEIQRTEQGDSAMYLCASSLGNGTGWNQPQHFGDGTRLSIL.

J is TRBJ2-1 and V is TRBV6-4; TRBD2 aligns across 7 bases. The length of the CDR3 is 13 residues. In germline, CDR1 is MRHNA, CDR2 SNTAGT. V gave up 3 bases and J gave up 8 bases; unmatched junction bases: 4. In DNA form, the CDR3 reads TGTGCCAGCAGTGAGGGGGGGAAGGATGAGCAGTTCTTC. Translated, it gives CASSEGGKDEQFF.

The chain employs TRBV19 and TRBJ2-1; 9 bases fit TRBD2. Germline lookup yields CDR1 LNHDA and CDR2 SQIVND (reference sequence). This CDR3 has 15 residues. Unmatched junction bases numbered 5, after V lost 6 bases and J lost 2 bases. CDR3 DNA sequence: TGTGCCAGTAGCCGAGCTAGCGGGACCTACAATGAGCAGTTCTTC. Protein: CASSRASGTYNEQFF.

The chain recombines TRBV5-1 with TRBJ2-7, with 13 bases matching TRBD2. The CDR3 length is 14 residues. The germline CDR1 and CDR2 sequences are SGHRS and YFSETQ. V lost 5 bases and J lost 3; bases outside the gene matches: 2. CDR3 coding DNA: TGCGCCAGCAGAGGGACTAGCGGGGTCTACGAGCAGTACTTC. Translated, it gives CASRGTSGVYEQYF.

The chain links TRBV27 to TRBJ2-7; TRBD2 agrees at 10 bases. Per the germline V gene, CDR1 is MNHEY and CDR2 is SMNVEV (reference sequence). The V gene end was trimmed by 4 bases and the J gene end by 3 bases; junction bases not matched to a gene: 6. The CDR3 sequence is 15 residues long. CDR3 coding DNA: TGTGCCAGCAGTTCCGCTAGCGGGGGAAACTACGAGCAGTACTTC. Its protein is CASSSASGGNYEQYF.

This chain uses TRBV6-1 with TRBJ2-5, with 9 bases matching TRBD2. This CDR3 has 15 residues. The V segment lost 3 bases and the J segment 5 bases; nucleotides outside the gene matches: 7. In germline, CDR1 is MNHNS, CDR2 SASEGT. CDR3 residues: CASSDSFSGSETQYF. As DNA, the CDR3 is TGTGCCAGCAGTGATAGTTTTAGCGGGAGTGAGACCCAGTACTTC.

The rearrangement links TRBV27 to TRBJ2-7; D tentatively fits TRBD1 or TRBD2 (6 bases each). The germline V and J ends were trimmed by 0 bases and 3 bases, with 15 bases remaining between them. The CDR3 runs 16 residues. CDR1 and CDR2 (germline): MNHEY, SMNVEV (reference sequence). The CDR3 loop is CASSLSWGAGNYEQYF. The CDR3 DNA reads TGTGCCAGCAGTTTATCGTGGGGGGCAGGAAACTACGAGCAGTACTTC.

This clone was found once. CDR3 in amino acids: CASSPRQNTEAFF. The CDR3 DNA reads as TGTGCCAGCAGCCCCAGACAGAACACTGAAGCTTTCTTT. The V and J genes are TRBV7-2 and TRBJ1-1, with D hard to call. Germline assignment: CDR1 SGHTA and CDR2 FQGNSA. Trimming removed 5 bases from V and 1 base from J, with 8 bases in between. CDR3 length: 13 residues.

The chain joins TRBV28 to TRBJ1-6; D is ambiguous. Germline CDR1 and CDR2: MDHEN and SYDVKM. The V gene lost 7 bases and the J gene lost 8 bases, with 9 bases spanning the gap. CDR3 length: 12 residues. The CDR3 here is CASKENDSPLHF. CDR3 nucleotide sequence: TGTGCCAGCAAGGAGAATGATTCACCCCTCCACTTT.